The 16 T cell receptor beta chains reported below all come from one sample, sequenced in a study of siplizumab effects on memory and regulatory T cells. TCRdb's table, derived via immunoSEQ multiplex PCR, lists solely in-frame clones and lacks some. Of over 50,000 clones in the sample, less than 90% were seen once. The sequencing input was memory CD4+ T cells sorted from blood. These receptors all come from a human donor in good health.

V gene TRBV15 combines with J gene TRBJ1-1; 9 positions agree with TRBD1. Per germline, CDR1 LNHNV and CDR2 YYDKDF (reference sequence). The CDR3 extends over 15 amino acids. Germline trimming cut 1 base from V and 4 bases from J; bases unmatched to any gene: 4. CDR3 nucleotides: TGTGCCACCAGCAGAGCCGGGACAGGGTCCACTGAAGCTTTCTTT. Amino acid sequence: CATSRAGTGSTEAFF.

The CDR3 nucleotides are TGTGCCAGCAGTGAATTGGGGGGGGGCTCCACAGATACGCAGTATTTT. Amino acid sequence: CASSELGGGSTDTQYF. This chain links TRBV6-1 with TRBJ2-3; a possible D gene is TRBD2 (7 bases). This CDR3 has 16 residues. From germline, CDR1 is MNHNS and CDR2 SASEGT. The germline V and J ends were trimmed by 2 bases and 2 bases, with 14 bases remaining between them.

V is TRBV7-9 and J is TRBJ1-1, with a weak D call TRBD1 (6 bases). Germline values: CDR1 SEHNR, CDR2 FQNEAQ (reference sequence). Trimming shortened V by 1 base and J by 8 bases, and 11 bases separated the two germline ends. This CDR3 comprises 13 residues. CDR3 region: CASSLDVDREAFF. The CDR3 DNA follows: TGTGCCAGCAGCTTAGATGTTGACAGGGAAGCTTTCTTT.

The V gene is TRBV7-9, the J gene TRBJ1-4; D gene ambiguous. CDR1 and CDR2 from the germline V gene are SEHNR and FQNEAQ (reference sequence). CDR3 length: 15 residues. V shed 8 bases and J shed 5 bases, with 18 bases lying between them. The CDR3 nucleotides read TGTGCCAGCGGGCCTTACAGCTCTGCGAATGAAAAACTGTTTTTT. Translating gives CASGPYSSANEKLFF.

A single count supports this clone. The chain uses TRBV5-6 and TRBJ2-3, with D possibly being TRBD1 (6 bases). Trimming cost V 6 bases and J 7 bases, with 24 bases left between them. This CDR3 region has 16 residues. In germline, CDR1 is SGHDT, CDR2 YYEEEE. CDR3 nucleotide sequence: TGTGCCAGCACCGATGGGGGCAGTACGGTCTGGAATACGCAGTATTTT. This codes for CASTDGGSTVWNTQYF.

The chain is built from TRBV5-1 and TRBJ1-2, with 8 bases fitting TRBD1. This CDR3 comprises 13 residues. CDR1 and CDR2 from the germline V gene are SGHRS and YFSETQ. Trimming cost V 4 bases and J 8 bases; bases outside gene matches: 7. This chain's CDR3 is CASSLDRDHGYTF. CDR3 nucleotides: TGCGCCAGCAGCCTGGACAGGGACCACGGCTACACCTTC.

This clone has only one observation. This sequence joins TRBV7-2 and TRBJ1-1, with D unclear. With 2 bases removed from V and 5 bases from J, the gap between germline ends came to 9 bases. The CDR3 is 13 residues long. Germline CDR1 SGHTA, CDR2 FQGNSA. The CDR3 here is CASSLQWDTEAFF. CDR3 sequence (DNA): TGTGCCAGCAGCTTACAGTGGGATACTGAAGCTTTCTTT.

The CDR3 loop is CASSSTGTNRNTIYF. DNA for the CDR3: TGTGCCAGCAGCTCTACAGGAACGAACAGAAACACCATATATTTT. J is TRBJ1-3 and V is TRBV9; D is possibly TRBD1 (5 bases). CDR1 and CDR2 from the germline V gene are SGDLS and YYNGEE. The CDR3 totals 15 residues. V dropped 4 bases and J dropped 5 bases, with 16 bases sitting between them.

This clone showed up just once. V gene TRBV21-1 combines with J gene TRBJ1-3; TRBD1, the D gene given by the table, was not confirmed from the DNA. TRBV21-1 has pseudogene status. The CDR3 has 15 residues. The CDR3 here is CASSKDQGLQNTIYF. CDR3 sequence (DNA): TGTGCCAGCAGCAAAGATCAGGGTCTACAGAACACCATATATTTT.

The CDR3 region is CASSLQGQDTQYF. In nucleotides, the CDR3 is TGTGCCAGCAGTTTACAGGGGCAAGATACGCAGTATTTT. J is TRBJ2-3 and V is TRBV27; D might be TRBD1 (6 bases). The CDR3 is 13 residues long. Germline loops: CDR1 MNHEY, CDR2 SMNVEV (reference sequence). Trimming pared 2 bases from V and 5 bases from J, leaving 8 bases between.

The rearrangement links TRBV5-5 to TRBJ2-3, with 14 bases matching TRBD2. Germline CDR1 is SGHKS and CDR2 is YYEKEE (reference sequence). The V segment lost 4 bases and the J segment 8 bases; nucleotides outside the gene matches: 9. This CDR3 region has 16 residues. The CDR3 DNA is TGTGCCAGCAGCCCGGCGCTGGGACTAGCGGGGGTTACGCAGTATTTT. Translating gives CASSPALGLAGVTQYF.

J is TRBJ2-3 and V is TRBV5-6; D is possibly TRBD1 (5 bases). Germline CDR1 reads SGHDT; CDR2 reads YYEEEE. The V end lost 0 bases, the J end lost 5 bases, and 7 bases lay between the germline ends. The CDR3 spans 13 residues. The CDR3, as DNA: TGTGCCAGCAGCTTGGTTCAGGGAGATACGCAGTATTTT. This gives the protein CASSLVQGDTQYF.

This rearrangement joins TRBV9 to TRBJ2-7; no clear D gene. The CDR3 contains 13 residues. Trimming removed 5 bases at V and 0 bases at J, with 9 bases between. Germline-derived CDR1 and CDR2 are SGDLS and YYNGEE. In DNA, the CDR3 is TGTGCCAGCAGAGGATACAGCTCCTACGAGCAGTACTTC. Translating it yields CASRGYSSYEQYF.

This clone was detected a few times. CDR3 sequence: CASSVESNQPQHF. DNA of the CDR3: TGTGCCAGCAGCGTAGAGAGCAATCAGCCCCAGCATTTT. V gene TRBV9 combines with J gene TRBJ1-5; D not certain. Germline CDR1 is SGDLS and CDR2 is YYNGEE. CDR3 length equals 13 residues. Between the trimmed V and J ends, which lost 0 bases and 1 base, there was a span of 2 bases.

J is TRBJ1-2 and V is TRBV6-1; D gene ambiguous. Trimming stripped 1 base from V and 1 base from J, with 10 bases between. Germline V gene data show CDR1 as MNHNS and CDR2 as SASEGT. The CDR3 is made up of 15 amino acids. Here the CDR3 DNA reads TGTGCCAGCAGTGAAGTAAGACAAAGTAACTATGGCTACACCTTC. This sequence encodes CASSEVRQSNYGYTF.

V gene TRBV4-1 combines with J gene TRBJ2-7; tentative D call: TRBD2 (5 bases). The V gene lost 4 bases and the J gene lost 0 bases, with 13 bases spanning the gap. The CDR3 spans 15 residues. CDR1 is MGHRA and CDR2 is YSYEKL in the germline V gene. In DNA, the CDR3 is TGCGCCAGCAGCCGGGAGCCCCAGAGCTCCTACGAGCAGTACTTC. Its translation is CASSREPQSSYEQYF.